This T cell receptor (beta chain) is from a study of blood T cells in healthy people across ages. The CDR3 sequence is 14 residues long. Germline V gene sequence: CDR1 DFQATT, CDR2 SNEGSKA (reference sequence). The V segment lost 6 bases and the J segment 1 base; nucleotides outside the gene matches: 5. This clonotype was detected many times. Its antigen is unknown. The second PCR ran roughly 6 to 11 cycles with a sample-barcoded 5' primer and J-beta primers. A single record per CDR3 protein comes from TCRdb applying MiXCR to the 5' RACE reads. The repertoire includes fewer than 750,000 distinct CDR3 sequences, 45% to 60% of them detected once, and 13% sits in the top ten. Broader study findings: Observed TCR beta diversity per million T cells went down as age went up. This fall followed a roughly linear course with age.

The V gene is TRBV20-1, the J gene TRBJ2-1, with 8 positions matching TRBD1. Material for sequencing was blood. The sequence came from a woman older than 75 in good health. DNA of the CDR3: TGCAGTGCCCGCGACAGGGGTTCCTACAATGAGCAGTTCTTC. As protein: CSARDRGSYNEQFF.